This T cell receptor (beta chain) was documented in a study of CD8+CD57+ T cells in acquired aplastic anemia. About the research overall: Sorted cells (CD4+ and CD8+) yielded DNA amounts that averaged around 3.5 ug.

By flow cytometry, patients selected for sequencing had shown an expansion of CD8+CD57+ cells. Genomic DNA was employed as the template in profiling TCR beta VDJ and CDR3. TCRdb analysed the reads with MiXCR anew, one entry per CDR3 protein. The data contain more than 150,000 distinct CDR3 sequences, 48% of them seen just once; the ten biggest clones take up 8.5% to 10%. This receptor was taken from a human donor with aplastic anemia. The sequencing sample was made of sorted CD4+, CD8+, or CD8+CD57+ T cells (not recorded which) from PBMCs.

The CDR3, as DNA: TGTGCCATCAGAGGGGGTGGGACCTACGAGCAGTACTTC. Encoded protein: CAIRGGGTYEQYF. The chain recombines TRBV10-3 with TRBJ2-7; TRBD1 might be the D (6 bases). The CDR3 sequence is 13 residues long. Trimming stripped 6 bases from V and 2 bases from J, with 11 bases between. Germline values: CDR1 ENHRY, CDR2 SYGVKD.